Listed below are T cell receptor beta chains from one sample, sequenced in a study of blood T cells in healthy people across ages. TCRdb reanalysed the 5' RACE reads using MiXCR and keeps one entry per CDR3 protein. The repertoire has approximately 350,000 distinct CDR3 sequences, about 55% of them found once; the top ten carry about 54%. The sample consisted of blood. The receptors originated from a man in his sixties in good health. The conserved cysteine and the conserved F or W are not part of the CDR3 here. Fields, in order: CDR3 protein, V gene.

cdr3_aa: SARDSYNSPLH
v_call: TRBV20-1

cdr3_aa: ASSVDKGAETQY
v_call: TRBV2

cdr3_aa: ASSESGAEAF
v_call: TRBV10-2

cdr3_aa: ASSQGSGQGRYEQY
v_call: TRBV4-1

cdr3_aa: ASSLVLAGGSSYEQY
v_call: TRBV28

cdr3_aa: ASSLAGTAETQY
v_call: TRBV12-3/TRBV12-4

cdr3_aa: ASHATGANVLT
v_call: TRBV7-9

cdr3_aa: SVVGNSYEQY
v_call: TRBV29-1

cdr3_aa: ASSYGTGHDNEQF
v_call: TRBV7-2

cdr3_aa: ASEPQGQNTEAF
v_call: TRBV4-2

cdr3_aa: ASRAGTASNYGYT
v_call: TRBV6-5

cdr3_aa: ASSKAAQARDEQY
v_call: TRBV6-1

cdr3_aa: ASSQESGAGALWYEQY
v_call: TRBV4-3

cdr3_aa: ASSVRDRDDYT
v_call: TRBV2

cdr3_aa: SARNSRSGANVLT
v_call: TRBV20-1

cdr3_aa: SVQKGTRPREQF
v_call: TRBV29-1

cdr3_aa: ASSLLQGSSYNEQF
v_call: TRBV5-1

cdr3_aa: SARGVGTSKYNEQF
v_call: TRBV20-1

cdr3_aa: ASRTGDYGYT
v_call: TRBV10-3

cdr3_aa: AISEMREQF
v_call: TRBV10-3

cdr3_aa: ATSGGARVTQY
v_call: TRBV24-1

cdr3_aa: AISEREETQY
v_call: TRBV10-3

cdr3_aa: SAAPRGGETQY
v_call: TRBV29-1

cdr3_aa: ATRTGTSGRNEQF
v_call: TRBV28

cdr3_aa: ASSDHTGTGNQPQH
v_call: TRBV25-1

cdr3_aa: AISGLAGGSSYNEQF
v_call: TRBV10-3

cdr3_aa: SAPPLSSGTYEQY
v_call: TRBV20-1

cdr3_aa: ASAASGASYNEQF
v_call: TRBV12-3/TRBV12-4

cdr3_aa: ASSPSGANYGYT
v_call: TRBV7-2

cdr3_aa: SVIGTVYNEQF
v_call: TRBV29-1

cdr3_aa: ASSAGTTGGGGQF
v_call: TRBV12-3/TRBV12-4

cdr3_aa: SASTQQETQY
v_call: TRBV20-1

cdr3_aa: ASSRDRETAPLH
v_call: TRBV12-3/TRBV12-4

cdr3_aa: ATSGRQGSPPSGANVLT
v_call: TRBV15

cdr3_aa: ASTATVLGAIFGETQY
v_call: TRBV28

cdr3_aa: ASSQVGRGQGEKLF
v_call: TRBV4-1

cdr3_aa: ASSLMGGQF
v_call: TRBV12-3/TRBV12-4

cdr3_aa: SVDGDSPYEQY
v_call: TRBV29-1

cdr3_aa: SVAAEAGTYNEQF
v_call: TRBV29-1

cdr3_aa: ASSYGSRDIQY
v_call: TRBV6-6

cdr3_aa: ASSSETGPYNEQF
v_call: TRBV7-9

cdr3_aa: ASSQAQLAGPSGANVLT
v_call: TRBV4-2